One sample yielded the 15 T cell receptor beta chains listed below, sequenced in a study of Graves' ophthalmopathy and Graves' hyperthyroidism. RNA transcripts yielded amplified TCR beta CDR3 regions. The first round was an RT-PCR with HTBI primers, and the second round was a multiplex PCR. TCRdb itself ran the multiplex PCR reads through MiXCR, one entry per CDR3 protein. The repertoire holds roughly 1.1 million distinct CDR3 sequences, with approximately 35% as singletons. Sequencing used peripheral blood or thyroid tissue (not recorded which). The receptors come from an adult man with Graves' hyperthyroidism.

In its sample, this clonotype was seen a few times. V is TRBV29-1 and J is TRBJ1-1, with no clear D. Trimming shortened V by 4 bases and J by 4 bases, and 7 bases separated the two germline ends. Per germline, CDR1 SQVTM and CDR2 ANQGSEA. CDR3 length: 11 residues. In DNA, the CDR3 is TGCAGCGTTGGGCAGGCCACTGAAGCTTTCTTT. Amino acids: CSVGQATEAFF.

V is TRBV7-2 and J is TRBJ2-7; D may be TRBD1 (7 bases). CDR1 SGHTA and CDR2 FQGNSA come from the germline V gene. Trimming took off 5 bases at V and 12 bases at J, with 29 bases between the two ends. This CDR3 has 16 residues. CDR3 loop: CASSGGTATPYTLGYF. The CDR3 bases are TGTGCCAGCAGCGGGGGGACAGCTACCCCCTATACCCTCGGGTACTTC.

This clonotype was counted many times. The chain joins TRBV7-9 to TRBJ2-7; 10 bases agree with TRBD1. Germline-derived CDR1 and CDR2 are SEHNR and FQNEAQ (reference sequence). The CDR3 has 15 amino acids. V dropped 5 bases and J dropped 4; count of bases not matched to a gene: 8. The CDR3 loop reads CASSPQGQGTYEQYF. The CDR3 bases are TGTGCCAGCAGCCCCCAGGGACAGGGGACTTACGAGCAGTACTTC.

Many counts were recorded for this clonotype. The chain couples TRBV5-6 to TRBJ1-2; D is possibly TRBD1 (5 bases). Trimming took off 1 base at V and 4 bases at J, with 8 bases between the two ends. CDR1 SGHDT and CDR2 YYEEEE come from the germline V gene. CDR3 size: 13 residues. CDR3 region: CASSLRGLYGYTF. In DNA, the CDR3 is TGTGCCAGCAGCTTGCGGGGCCTCTATGGCTACACCTTC. The full variable domain, with the rest looked up from reference TRBV5-6 and TRBJ1-2, is DAGVTQSPTHLIKTRGQQVTLRCSPKSGHDTVSWYQQALGQGPQFIFQYYEEEERQRGNFPDRFSGHQFPNYSSELNVNALLLGDSALYLCASSLRGLYGYTFGSGTRLTVV.

The genes are TRBV30 and TRBJ1-2, with D perhaps TRBD1 (6 bases). The CDR3 has 14 residues. CDR1 is GTSNPN, CDR2 SVGIG, per germline (reference sequence). V lost 1 base and J lost 2, with 11 bases in between. CDR3 DNA: TGTGCCTGGAGTGCCGGACAGACCAACTATGGCTACACCTTC. This codes for CAWSAGQTNYGYTF.

There are many counts of this clonotype. V usage is TRBV7-6 and J usage is TRBJ1-6; D perhaps matches TRBD1 (5 bases). V was clipped by 3 bases and J by 8 bases, with 11 bases between them. The CDR3 runs to 14 residues. In germline, CDR1 is SGHVS, CDR2 FNYEAQ. This CDR3 is CASSLGGLDSPLHF. The DNA for the CDR3 is TGTGCCAGCAGCTTGGGGGGTTTGGATTCACCCCTCCACTTT.

This clonotype was seen at least ten times. V gene TRBV15 combines with J gene TRBJ2-7; 9 bases match TRBD1. The CDR3 contains 18 residues. Germline V lookup: CDR1 LNHNV, CDR2 YYDKDF (reference sequence). The ends lost 1 base at V and 5 bases at J; junction bases unmatched: 15. Here the CDR3 reads CATSRASNTGTGSNEQYF. As DNA, the CDR3 is TGTGCCACCAGCAGAGCTTCCAATACCGGGACAGGGTCAAACGAGCAGTACTTC.

V gene TRBV7-9 combines with J gene TRBJ2-5; D possibly corresponds to TRBD1 (7 bases). V was clipped by 5 bases and J by 4 bases, with 23 bases between them. CDR1 SEHNR and CDR2 FQNEAQ come from the germline V gene (reference sequence). The CDR3 has 17 amino acids. DNA for the CDR3: TGTGCCAGCAGCCCCGACAGGGACGGAACCGGGGGAGAGACCCAGTACTTC. This translates into CASSPDRDGTGGETQYF.

This clonotype was seen at least ten times. The chain carries TRBV29-1 and TRBJ2-2; D is unresolved. The germline CDR1 and CDR2 sequences are SQVTM and ANQGSEA. The V end lost 3 bases, the J end lost 0 bases, and 8 bases lay between the germline ends. This CDR3 has 14 amino acids. Written as DNA, the CDR3 is TGCAGCGTTGAGGTTGGGGCGAACACCGGGGAGCTGTTTTTT. It encodes CSVEVGANTGELFF.

This clonotype has at least ten counts. V usage is TRBV19 and J usage is TRBJ2-5; D not certain. Trimming shortened V by 2 bases and J by 7 bases, and 5 bases separated the two germline ends. CDR1 is LNHDA, CDR2 SQIVND, per germline (reference sequence). CDR3 size: 11 residues. CDR3: CASSISGTQYF. The CDR3 coding sequence is TGTGCCAGTAGTATATCAGGGACCCAGTACTTC.

The chain is built from TRBV25-1 and TRBJ1-5, with D uncertain. Trimming stripped 5 bases from V and 4 bases from J, with 18 bases between. CDR1 is MGHDK and CDR2 is SYGVNS in the germline V gene. The CDR3 extends over 16 amino acids. The CDR3: CASSPTPRTPNQPQHF. In DNA, the CDR3 is TGTGCCAGCAGTCCCACCCCACGGACTCCTAATCAGCCCCAGCATTTT.

The chain employs TRBV12-3 or TRBV12-4 and TRBJ2-7, with a weak D call TRBD1 (6 bases). Trimming took 6 bases from V and 5 from J, leaving 20 bases between them. CDR3 size: 15 residues. The CDR3 protein is CASSQVLSGDNEQYF. In DNA, the CDR3 is TGTGCCAGCAGCCAAGTGTTGTCAGGGGACAACGAGCAGTACTTC.

The rearrangement uses TRBV29-1 and TRBJ1-5; D unresolved. Germline assignment: CDR1 SQVTM and CDR2 ANQGSEA. The CDR3 extends over 14 amino acids. The ends were cut back, 2 bases at V and 11 bases at J, with 19 bases in the middle. The CDR3 loop is CSVERLRRQETQHF. CDR3 DNA sequence: TGCAGCGTTGAACGCCTCCGGCGACAAGAGACCCAGCATTTT.

The chain combines TRBV30 with TRBJ1-3; D call uncertain. The ends were cut back, 5 bases at V and 2 bases at J, with 10 bases in the middle. CDR3 length: 13 residues. CDR1 and CDR2 from the germline V gene are GTSNPN and SVGIG (reference sequence). The CDR3 sequence: CAWARTAGNTIYF. CDR3 nucleotides: TGTGCCTGGGCCCGGACTGCTGGAAACACCATATATTTT.

This clonotype was observed a handful of times. The rearrangement uses TRBV19 and TRBJ1-2; D call uncertain. Trimming stripped 6 bases from V and 11 bases from J, with 16 bases between. Germline V gives CDR1 LNHDA, CDR2 SQIVND (reference sequence). This CDR3 contains 12 residues. The CDR3 nucleotides read TGTGCCAGTAGCCGAATCAGAAATTTTTACACCTTC. It translates to CASSRIRNFYTF.